The T cell receptor (beta chain) described here comes from a study of T cells after yellow fever vaccination. Findings and caveats of the study: Post-booster repertoires contained most primary-vaccination clones again (96% CD4, over 70% CD8). Faster peaking, at day 5 versus 15, marked a secondary response that was weaker.

Points on this clonotype: The antigen is unknown.

V lost 1 base, J lost 6 bases, and 12 bases lay in between. There are 14 residues in the CDR3. The V gene's germline CDR1 is SGHRS and CDR2 YFSETQ. Template switching with 5'RACE generated the TCR cDNA and added a universal primer site and UMIs. TCRdb ran MiXCR on the 5' RACE reads and lists one entry per CDR3 protein. The sample lists fewer than 500,000 distinct CDR3 sequences; around 20% were seen once. This chain joins TRBV5-1 and TRBJ2-3; D gene ambiguous. The starting material was PBMCs, obtained before the yellow fever booster vaccination. This sequence was found in a man aged 18 to 30 who received the YFV17D yellow fever vaccine. The CDR3 DNA follows: TGCGCCAGCAGCTTGAATAGGAAGCCCGATACGCAGTATTTT. It yields the protein CASSLNRKPDTQYF. Filled out from reference TRBV5-1 and TRBJ2-3, the complete variable domain reads KAGVTQTPRYLIKTRGQQVTLSCSPISGHRSVSWYQQTPGQGLQFLFEYFSETQRNKGNFPGRFSGRQFSNSRSEMNVSTLELGDSALYLCASSLNRKPDTQYFGPGTRLTVL.